This record covers a single TCR beta chain. The target antigen is unknown. This sample is part of a study of T cell responses to AZD1222 COVID-19 vaccine. The repertoire was sequenced with immunoSEQ multiplex PCR; TCRdb's copy has only in-frame clones and lacks some. The sample has about 97,000 clones, 90% seen once. V lost 7 bases and J lost 4; bases outside the gene matches: 6. CDR1 and CDR2 from the germline V gene are MNHEY and SVGAGI. This CDR3 region has 13 residues. Points from the study as a whole: Unmutated variant regions are reportedly the target of nearly half of TCRs that are spike-specific. The donor group comprised mostly white British people and more females; the analysis possibly underestimated clonal diversity. Along spike, vaccine-associated CD4 TCRs were found throughout, with dominance at 160-218 and 743-854.

This receptor was taken from an adult in good health. The chain employs TRBV6-5 and TRBJ2-5; 7 nucleotides agree with TRBD2. Source: peripheral blood, taken on day 0 of AZD1222 vaccination. The CDR3 protein is CASTRDYLETQYF. DNA for the CDR3: TGTGCCAGCACAAGGGACTACCTAGAGACCCAGTACTTC.